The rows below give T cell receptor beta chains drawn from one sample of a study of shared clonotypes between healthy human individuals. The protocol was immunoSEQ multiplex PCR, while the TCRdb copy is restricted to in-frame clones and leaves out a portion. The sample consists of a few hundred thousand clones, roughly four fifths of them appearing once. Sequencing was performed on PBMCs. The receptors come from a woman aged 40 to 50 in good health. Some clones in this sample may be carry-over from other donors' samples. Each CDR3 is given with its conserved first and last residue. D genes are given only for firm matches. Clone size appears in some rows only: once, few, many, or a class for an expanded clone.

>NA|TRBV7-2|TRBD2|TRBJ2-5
TGTGCCAGCAGCTGGGGACTAGCGGGAGGAGGGGAGACCCAGTACTTC
CASSWGLAGGGETQYF
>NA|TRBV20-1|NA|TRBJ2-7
TGCAGTGTAGGGTACTCCTACGAGCAGTACTTC
CSVGYSYEQYF
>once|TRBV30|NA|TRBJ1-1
TGTGCCTGGAGCGAAACCCACAGAGAAGCTTTCTTT
CAWSETHREAFF
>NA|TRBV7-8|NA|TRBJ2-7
TGTGCCAGCAGCTTTCGAGCAAGCAGGGAGCAGTACTTC
CASSFRASREQYF
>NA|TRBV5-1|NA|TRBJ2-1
TGCGCCAGCAGCTTGGAGGGGAGTCGGGGCTCGATTTTGTACAATGAGCAGTTCTTC
CASSLEGSRGSILYNEQFF
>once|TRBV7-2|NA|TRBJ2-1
TGTGCCAGCACCCCGGCTGGGTGGGATCGTCTGGGGAATGAGCAGTTCTTC
CASTPAGWDRLGNEQFF
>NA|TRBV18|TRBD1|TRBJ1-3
TGTGCCAGCTCTGTCGAGACAGGGGGCTCTGGAAACACCATATATTTT
CASSVETGGSGNTIYF
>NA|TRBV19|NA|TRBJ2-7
TGTGCCAGTAGTCCCCACCTAGCGAACGAGCAGTACTTC
CASSPHLANEQYF
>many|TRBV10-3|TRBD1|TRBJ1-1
TGTGCCATCAGACAGGGGTTGGAAACTGAAGCTTTCTTT
CAIRQGLETEAFF
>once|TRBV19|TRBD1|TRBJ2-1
TGTGCCAGTAGTATAGGGGGACAGGGCCCTACCAATGAGCAGTTCTTC
CASSIGGQGPTNEQFF
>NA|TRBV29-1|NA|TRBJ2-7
TGCAGCGTTGGCGGTGGGGGTCTACTCCCCGAGCAGTACTTC
CSVGGGGLLPEQYF
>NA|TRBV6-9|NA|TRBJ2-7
TGTGCCAACACCTACGAGCAGTACTTC
CANTYEQYF
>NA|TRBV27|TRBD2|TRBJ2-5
TGTGCCAGCAGTTCGATTTGGACTAGCGGGATCCCGGCGGAGACCCAGTACTTC
CASSSIWTSGIPAETQYF
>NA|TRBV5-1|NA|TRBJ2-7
TGCGCCAGCAGCTTGGAAGTAGCGGCCAACTCCTACGAGCAGTACTTC
CASSLEVAANSYEQYF
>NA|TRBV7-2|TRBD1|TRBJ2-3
TGTGCCAGCAGCTTAGCGCGGACAGGGGGAAGGTACACAGATACGCAGTATTTT
CASSLARTGGRYTDTQYF
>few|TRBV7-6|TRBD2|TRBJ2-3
TGTGCCAGCAGCTTAGGGGGGACTAACCCCACAGATACGCAGTATTTT
CASSLGGTNPTDTQYF
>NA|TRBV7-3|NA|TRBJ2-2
TGTGCCAGCAGCCCCCTATCGGTAGCGAACACCGGGGAGCTGTTTTTT
CASSPLSVANTGELFF
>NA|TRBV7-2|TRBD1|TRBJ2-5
TGTGCCAGCAGCGGTAACAGGGGAAAGGAGACCCAGTACTTC
CASSGNRGKETQYF
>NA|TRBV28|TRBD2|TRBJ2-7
TGTGCCAGCAGTGTCGGCGGGAGAGGTAACGAGCAGTACTTC
CASSVGGRGNEQYF
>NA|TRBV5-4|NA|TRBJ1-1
TGTGCCAGCAGCTTCTTAGACAAAAACACTGAAGCTTTCTTT
CASSFLDKNTEAFF
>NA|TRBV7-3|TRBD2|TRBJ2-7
TGTGCCAGCAGCTCTCTGGCGGGAGGGCCCTACGAGCAGTACTTC
CASSSLAGGPYEQYF
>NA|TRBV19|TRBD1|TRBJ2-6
TGTGCCAGTAGTACCGGGACAGGCCGAAAAAGGGGCTCTGGGGCCAACGTCCTGACTTTC
CASSTGTGRKRGSGANVLTF
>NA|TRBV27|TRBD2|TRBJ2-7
TGTGCCAGCAGCCTTAGCGGGAGGGGTTCCTACGAGCAGTACTTC
CASSLSGRGSYEQYF
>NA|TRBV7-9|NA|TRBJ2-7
TGTGCCAGCAACCCCGACAGGCCCCCCTACGAGCAGTACTTC
CASNPDRPPYEQYF
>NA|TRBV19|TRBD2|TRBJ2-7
TGTGCCAGTAGTGTATCACTAGCGGGAGTAGTAGAGCAGTACTTC
CASSVSLAGVVEQYF
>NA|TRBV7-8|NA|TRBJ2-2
TGTGCCAGCAGTACTTTGGGGGACGGCCCGAACACCGGGGAGCTGTTTTTT
CASSTLGDGPNTGELFF
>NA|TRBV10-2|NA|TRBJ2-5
TGCGCCAGCAGGGAGGTTTGGGGACCGCAAGAGACCCAGTACTTC
CASREVWGPQETQYF
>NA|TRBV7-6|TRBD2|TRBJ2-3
TGTGCCAGCAACACCGACCTAGCGGGAGGTGGGACAGATACGCAGTATTTT
CASNTDLAGGGTDTQYF
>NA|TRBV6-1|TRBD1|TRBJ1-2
TGTGCCAGCAGCGACCGGGACAGGGGTGGCTACACCTTC
CASSDRDRGGYTF
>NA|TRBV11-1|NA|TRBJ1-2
TGTGCCAGCAGCCCCCGTACCCGCGGAAACTATGGCTACACCTTC
CASSPRTRGNYGYTF
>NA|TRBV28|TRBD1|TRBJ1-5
TGTGCCAGCAGGATTCTCGGAGAGGGGGCAGGGGAGGATCAGCCCCAGCATTTT
CASRILGEGAGEDQPQHF
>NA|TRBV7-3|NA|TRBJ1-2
TGTGCCAGCAGCTTAGCAGCCTCTAACTATGGCTACACCTTC
CASSLAASNYGYTF